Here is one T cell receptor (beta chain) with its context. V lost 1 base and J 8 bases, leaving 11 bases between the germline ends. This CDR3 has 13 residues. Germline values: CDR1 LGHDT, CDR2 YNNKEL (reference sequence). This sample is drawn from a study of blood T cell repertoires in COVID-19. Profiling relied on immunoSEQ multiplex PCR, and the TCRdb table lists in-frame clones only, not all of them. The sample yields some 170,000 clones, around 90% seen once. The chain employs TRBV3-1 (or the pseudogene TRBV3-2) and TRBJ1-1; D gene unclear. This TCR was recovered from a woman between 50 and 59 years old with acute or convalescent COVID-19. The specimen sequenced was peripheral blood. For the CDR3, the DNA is TGTGCCAGCAGCCAAGGCGCGGGTTCCGAAGCTTTCTTT. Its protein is CASSQGAGSEAFF.